These T cell receptor beta chains were read from a single sample in a study of patients and donors after allogeneic stem cell transplantation. TCRdb reprocessed the RT-PCR reads with MiXCR, giving one entry per CDR3 protein. This table holds 800,000 to 1,000,000 distinct CDR3 sequences, more than 15% found once. Sequencing was done on a sample of blood, either unsorted or a sorted T cell fraction (not recorded which). These receptors were obtained from a human donor who was either an allogeneic HSCT recipient or a stem cell or donor lymphocyte infusion donor (not recorded which). It is not recorded whose cells these are; they may come from a transplant donor. Both conserved end residues are part of each CDR3. Fields, in order: J gene, V gene, CDR3 protein.

>TRBJ2-4|TRBV29-1
CSAGNAKNIQYF
>TRBJ1-2|TRBV4-3
CASSQDSTGRSYGYTF
>TRBJ2-2|TRBV5-1
CASGQGAYTGELFF
>TRBJ1-2|TRBV3-1
CASSQGQVNYGYTF
>TRBJ2-4|TRBV20-1
CSASPTSLAKNIQYF
>TRBJ1-4|TRBV4-2
CASSQRETGRLEKLFF
>TRBJ2-5|TRBV4-2
CASSQDLLAGGRETQYF
>TRBJ2-1|TRBV5-1
CASRIDLSSYNEQFF
>TRBJ2-1|TRBV5-1
CASSLGNGDRPHIEQFF
>TRBJ1-5|TRBV6-1
CASSAFQGWHF
>TRBJ1-1|TRBV6-1
CASSEQGAGTEAFF
>TRBJ2-7|TRBV6-1
CASRPLAGSSYEQYF
>TRBJ2-3|TRBV5-1
CASSELHTQYF
>TRBJ1-1|TRBV6-5
CASSYSRDLNTEAFF
>TRBJ2-2|TRBV28
CASSLPDRAMSGELFF
>TRBJ2-1|TRBV11-2
CASSLDRSHEQFF
>TRBJ2-7|TRBV24-1
CATSDSPRGEQYF
>TRBJ2-7|TRBV29-1
CSVETGKYEQYF
>TRBJ1-1|TRBV25-1
CASSESTGNTEAFF
>TRBJ1-2|TRBV20-1
CSARQGANYGYTF
>TRBJ2-5|TRBV7-9
CASSLDGTGQETQYF
>TRBJ2-1|TRBV20-1
CSASHGTDYNEQFF
>TRBJ2-5|TRBV24-1
CAIEAPGGRETQYF
>TRBJ2-3|TRBV4-3
CASSQDLVADTQYF
>TRBJ2-3|TRBV4-2
CASSQGQGRKTQYF
>TRBJ1-6|TRBV9
CASSNPGTGSNSPLHF
>TRBJ2-1|TRBV7-3
CASTGTSGRARVDEQFF
>TRBJ1-1|TRBV20-1
CSASFRGIGGTEAFF
>TRBJ2-7|TRBV4-3
CASSQDLTDRRTYEQYF
>TRBJ1-5|TRBV11-2
CASSPQGRGNQPQHF
>TRBJ1-4|TRBV11-3
CASSLEGWAEKLFF
>TRBJ2-5|TRBV9
CASSAGSIETQYF